The count of the clone carrying this T cell receptor (beta chain) is one. In the authors' workflow: Amplification of reference gene primers was used by the study to estimate nucleated cell counts. The data were produced by immunoSEQ multiplex PCR, yet TCRdb's version contains in-frame clones alone and is incomplete. The V and J calls and clone size were taken over from that table, and D and trimming were inferred from the DNA. This sample yields about 20,000 clones, of which about 89% are seen a single time; roughly 7.7% belongs to the top ten. These data are taken from a study of blood T cell repertoires in COVID-19. Study in general: From the United States, Italy and Spain came samples of acute and convalescent COVID-19. From T cells, B-cell-depleted T cells, or PBMCs came the material, which was cDNA or gDNA.

This CDR3 is 15 amino acids long. Trimming shortened V by 1 base and J by 7 bases, and 14 bases separated the two germline ends. Germline values: CDR1 MNHNS, CDR2 SASEGT. The clonotype comes from a woman aged 55-69 years with active COVID-19. The sequencing sample was made of peripheral blood. This rearrangement joins TRBV6-1 to TRBJ1-5, with D hard to call. CDR3 sequence (DNA): TGTGCCAGCAGTGAAGGGAAATCCGAGAGGCAGCCCCAGCATTTT. It specifies CASSEGKSERQPQHF.